The clone carrying this T cell receptor beta chain was detected once. Its antigen is not identified. This specimen comes from a study of immune evolution from preneoplasia to lung adenocarcinoma. Points from the study as a whole: Compared with EGFR-mutant or double wild-type lesions, KRAS-mutant nodules were more clonal.

CDR1 and CDR2 (germline): LNHDA, SQIVND (reference sequence). Trimming left V 6 bases short and J 7 bases short, with 21 bases between. CDR3 length equals 16 residues. Method: immunoSEQ multiplex PCR; TCRdb's copy keeps in-frame clones and lacks some. The table lists approximately 26,000 clones, around 70% of them singletons, with roughly 6% in the top ten. The source of this sequence is a person aged 55 to 75 with invasive lung adenocarcinoma. Some clones in this sample may be carry-over from other donors' samples. The V gene is TRBV19, the J gene TRBJ2-2; perhaps TRBD1 as D (5 bases). Sequenced sample: FFPE invasive lung adenocarcinoma tissue. The CDR3: CASSLESGNIIGELFF. The DNA of the CDR3 is TGTGCCAGTAGCCTCGAGTCAGGGAATATTATCGGGGAGCTGTTTTTT.